This note documents a single TCR beta chain sequence. This specimen comes from a study of blood T cell repertoires in COVID-19. At the level of the study: PBMCs, B-cell-depleted T cells, or T cells provided the cDNA or gDNA that made up the material.

As originally analysed: Using reference gene primer amplification, nucleated cell counts were estimated. TCRdb's table, derived via immunoSEQ multiplex PCR, lists solely in-frame clones and lacks some. The DNA gave D and trimming, while V, J and clone size come from that table. The sample consists of about 57,000 clones, around 87% of them appearing once. The receptor was isolated from a woman aged 80 or older with COVID-19, enrolled during active disease. Sample: peripheral blood.

CDR3 in DNA: TGTGCCAGCAGTCGCCGCGCGGGGGAGGATACGCAGTATTTT. Translated, it gives CASSRRAGEDTQYF. V gene TRBV3-1 (or the pseudogene TRBV3-2) combines with J gene TRBJ2-3; 7 bases are shared with TRBD2. Germline V CDR1 and CDR2: LGHDT, YNNKEL (reference sequence). V lost 6 bases and J lost 6; bases outside the gene matches: 9. The CDR3 totals 14 residues.